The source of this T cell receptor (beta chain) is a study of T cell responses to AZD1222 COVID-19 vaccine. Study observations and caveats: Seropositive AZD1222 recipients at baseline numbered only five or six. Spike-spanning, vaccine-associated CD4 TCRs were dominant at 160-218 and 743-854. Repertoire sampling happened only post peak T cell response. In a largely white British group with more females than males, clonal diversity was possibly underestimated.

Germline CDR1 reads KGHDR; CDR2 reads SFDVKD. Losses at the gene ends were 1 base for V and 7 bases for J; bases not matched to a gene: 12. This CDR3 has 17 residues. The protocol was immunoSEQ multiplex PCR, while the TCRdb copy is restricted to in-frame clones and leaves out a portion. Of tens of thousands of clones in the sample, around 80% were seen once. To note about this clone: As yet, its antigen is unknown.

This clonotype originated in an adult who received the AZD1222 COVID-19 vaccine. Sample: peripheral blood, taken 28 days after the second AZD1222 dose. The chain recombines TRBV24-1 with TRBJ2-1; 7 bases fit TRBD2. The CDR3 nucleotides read TGTGCCACCAGTGATTTAATTTCTAGCGGATCCATAAATGAGCAGTTCTTC. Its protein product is CATSDLISSGSINEQFF.